What follows are 17 T cell receptor beta chains derived from one specimen sequenced in a study of blood T cell repertoires in COVID-19. This table comes from immunoSEQ multiplex PCR, and its TCRdb copy is limited to in-frame clones, with some not included. The sample yields 250,000 to 350,000 clones, roughly 91% seen once. The sample comprised PBMCs or T cells enriched from blood (not recorded which). The origin of the receptors is an older woman in a cohort exposed to, infected with or recovered from COVID-19 (not recorded which).

This clone showed up just a few times. V usage is TRBV7-2 and J usage is TRBJ2-1, with 7 positions matching TRBD1. V lost 7 bases, J lost 5 bases, and 5 bases stayed unmatched. The CDR3 loop spans 13 amino acids. Germline V lookup: CDR1 SGHTA, CDR2 FQGNSA. CDR3 coding DNA: TGTGCCAGCACCTTTAGGGGGCACAATGAGCAGTTCTTC. Translated: CASTFRGHNEQFF.

The chain employs TRBV19 and TRBJ1-2, with D possibly matching TRBD1 (6 bases). The CDR3 consists of 16 residues. Germline CDR1 is LNHDA and CDR2 is SQIVND (reference sequence). V shed 5 bases and J shed 2 bases, with 18 bases lying between them. In DNA form, the CDR3 reads TGTGCCAGTAGTTTAGGGGGAGACAACTCCAACTATGGCTACACCTTC. Its translation: CASSLGGDNSNYGYTF.

J is TRBJ1-2 and V is TRBV19, with 9 bases lining up with TRBD1. Germline V lookup: CDR1 LNHDA, CDR2 SQIVND (reference sequence). With V trimmed by 6 bases and J by 8 bases, 7 bases remained unmatched. The CDR3 contains 13 residues. The CDR3 is CASRQQGAQGYTF. CDR3 DNA sequence: TGTGCCAGTAGGCAACAGGGGGCGCAAGGCTACACCTTC.

The chain recombines TRBV7-2 with TRBJ2-1; TRBD2 aligns across 8 bases. Germline V gene lookup returns CDR1 SGHTA and CDR2 FQGNSA. The CDR3 covers 14 residues. The ends lost 4 bases at V and 8 bases at J; junction bases unmatched: 7. CDR3 amino acids: CASSYGLALDEQFF. CDR3 coding DNA: TGTGCCAGCAGCTACGGACTAGCTTTGGATGAGCAGTTCTTC.

The chain uses TRBV4-3 and TRBJ2-3; D perhaps matches TRBD2 (6 bases). The germline V gene has CDR1 LGHNA and CDR2 YSLEER. Trimming pared 0 bases from V and 6 bases from J, leaving 10 bases between. The length of the CDR3 is 14 residues. This CDR3 is CASSQEGRGDTQYF. CDR3 DNA: TGCGCCAGCAGCCAAGAGGGCCGGGGGGATACGCAGTATTTT.

This chain connects TRBV6-5 to TRBJ2-1; 8 nucleotides line up with TRBD1. J gave up 7 bases and V 2 bases, and 7 bases lay outside the gene matches. This CDR3 has 15 residues. In germline, CDR1 is MNHEY, CDR2 SVGAGI. CDR3 in DNA: TGTGCCAGCAGTTACCGACAGGGGTCGAGGAATGAGCAGTTCTTC. The encoded protein is CASSYRQGSRNEQFF.

The gene calls are TRBV25-1 and TRBJ2-3; 10 bases match TRBD2. Looked up from germline, CDR1 is MGHDK and CDR2 is SYGVNS. This CDR3 comprises 14 residues. V lost 5 bases and J lost 3; bases outside the gene matches: 2. CDR3 sequence (DNA): TGTGCCAGCAGTTCTAGCGGGAGAACAGATACGCAGTATTTT. Its translation is CASSSSGRTDTQYF.

The chain is built from TRBV9 and TRBJ1-6; possibly TRBD1 for D (6 bases). This CDR3 spans 14 amino acids. CDR1 is SGDLS, CDR2 YYNGEE, per germline. V was cut by 3 bases and J by 7 bases, with 11 bases left in between. The CDR3 sequence: CASSARQVNSPLHF. CDR3 DNA: TGTGCCAGCAGCGCCCGACAGGTGAATTCACCCCTCCACTTT. The whole variable domain, remainder taken from reference TRBV9 and TRBJ1-6, is DSGVTQTPKHLITATGQRVTLRCSPRSGDLSVYWYQQSLDQGLQFLIQYYNGEERAKGNILERFSAQQFPDLHSELNLSSLELGDSALYFCASSARQVNSPLHFGNGTRLTVT.

The sample holds a few counts of this clone. This chain joins TRBV6-5 and TRBJ2-7; D is possibly TRBD1 (5 bases). Germline V gene data show CDR1 as MNHEY and CDR2 as SVGAGI. There are 13 residues in the CDR3. Trimming took off 10 bases at V and 5 bases at J, with 18 bases between the two ends. CDR3 sequence reads: CATKRQKGHEQYF. In DNA, the CDR3 is TGTGCCACAAAGAGACAGAAGGGCCACGAGCAGTACTTC.

The chain is built from TRBV24-1 and TRBJ1-1, with TRBD1 as a possible D gene (6 bases). Germline V CDR1 and CDR2: KGHDR, SFDVKD. V was pared by 4 bases and J by 0 bases, with 14 bases between. CDR3 length equals 16 residues. The CDR3 here is CATSEYRVPMNTEAFF. The CDR3 DNA reads as TGTGCCACCAGTGAATACAGGGTTCCCATGAACACTGAAGCTTTCTTT.

This clone has only one observation. The chain has TRBV19 and TRBJ1-5; tentative D call: TRBD1 (5 bases). The CDR3 contains 15 residues. V lost 5 bases and J lost 2, with 13 bases in between. In germline, CDR1 is LNHDA, CDR2 SQIVND (reference sequence). The CDR3 sequence: CASSHAGSGNQPQHF. In nucleotides, the CDR3 is TGTGCCAGTAGTCATGCAGGGTCGGGCAATCAGCCCCAGCATTTT. The full variable domain, its missing parts supplied by reference TRBV19 and TRBJ1-5, is DGGITQSPKYLFRKEGQNVTLSCEQNLNHDAMYWYRQDPGQGLRLIYYSQIVNDFQKGDIAEGYSVSREKKESFPLTVTSAQKNPTAFYLCASSHAGSGNQPQHFGDGTRLSIL.

The rearrangement links TRBV5-6 to TRBJ2-1; D not resolved. The CDR3 has 14 amino acids. V was cut by 1 base and J by 4 bases, with 9 bases left in between. CDR1 is SGHDT and CDR2 is YYEEEE in the germline V gene. Written as DNA, the CDR3 is TGTGCCAGCAGCTTGTCACTCTCTTACAATGAGCAGTTCTTC. Translating it yields CASSLSLSYNEQFF.

The chain links TRBV5-1 to TRBJ2-7; 7 bases fit TRBD2. V shed 4 bases and J 4 bases; nucleotides not matched to a gene: 11. Germline-derived CDR1 and CDR2 are SGHRS and YFSETQ. This CDR3 contains 15 residues. The CDR3 is CASSPAGGGTYEQYF. CDR3 nucleotides: TGCGCCAGCAGCCCGGCTGGGGGGGGAACTTACGAGCAGTACTTC.

This chain connects TRBV5-1 to TRBJ2-3, with 13 bases lining up with TRBD2. The CDR3 length is 18 residues. V trimming: 4 bases; J trimming: 1 base; junction bases outside the gene matches: 9. Germline V CDR1 and CDR2: SGHRS, YFSETQ. The CDR3, as DNA: TGCGCCAGCAGCAGTACTAGCGGGAGGGCCTCGGGCACAGATACGCAGTATTTT. It is translated as CASSSTSGRASGTDTQYF.

The chain employs TRBV5-1 and TRBJ1-3; 7 positions agree with TRBD1. The CDR3 covers 18 residues. The germline V gene has CDR1 SGHRS and CDR2 YFSETQ. Trimming took 0 bases from V and 0 from J; bases not matched to a gene: 9. The CDR3 is CASSLAGQWSLSGNTIYF. As DNA, the CDR3 is TGCGCCAGCAGCTTGGCGGGACAGTGGAGCCTCTCTGGAAACACCATATATTTT.

CDR3 sequence (DNA): TGTGCCAGCAGTTGGGCAGGGGGAAACACCATATATTTT. The encoded protein is CASSWAGGNTIYF. The V gene is TRBV12-3 or TRBV12-4, the J gene TRBJ1-3, with D perhaps TRBD1 (5 bases). This CDR3 comprises 13 residues. V dropped 4 bases and J dropped 4 bases, with 8 bases sitting between them.

About this clone itself: The limits of the CDR3 on the DNA are not certain, so only TCRdb's listed CDR3 is given. The chain employs TRBV6-5 and TRBJ2-7; the table gives TRBD1 as D, unverified against the DNA. The V gene's germline CDR1 is MNHEY and CDR2 SVGAGI. The CDR3 has 16 amino acids, counting both end residues. Here the CDR3 reads CASSSSGRDSSYEQYF.